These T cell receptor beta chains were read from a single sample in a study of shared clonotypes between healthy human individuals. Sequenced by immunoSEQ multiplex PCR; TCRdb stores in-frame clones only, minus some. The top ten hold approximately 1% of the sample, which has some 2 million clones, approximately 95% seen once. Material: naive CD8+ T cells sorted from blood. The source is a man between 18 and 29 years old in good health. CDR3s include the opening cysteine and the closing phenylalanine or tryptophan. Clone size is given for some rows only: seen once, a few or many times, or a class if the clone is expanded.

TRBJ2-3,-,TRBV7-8,CASSLGVADTQYF
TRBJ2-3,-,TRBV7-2,CASSSPSGWGTDTQYF
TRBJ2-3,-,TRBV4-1,CASSPRGREFQDTQYF
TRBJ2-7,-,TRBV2,CASSETFTYEQYF
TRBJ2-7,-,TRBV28,CASSWTGGSYEQYF
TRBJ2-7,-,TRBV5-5,CASSFLSSGPYDEQYF
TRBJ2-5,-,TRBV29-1,CSVEDPQGGETQYF
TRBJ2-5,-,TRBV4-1,CASSQGGRETQYF
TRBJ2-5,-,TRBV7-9,CASSLARAGGTQEGTQYF
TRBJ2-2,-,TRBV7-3,CASSLSDTSTGELFF
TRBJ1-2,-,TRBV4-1,CASQRFRDGANYGYTF
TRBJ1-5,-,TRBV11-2,CASSLGGAGNQPQHF
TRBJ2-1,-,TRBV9,CASSPRAGGGHNEQFF
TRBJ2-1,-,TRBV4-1,CASSQVAGGSNEQFF
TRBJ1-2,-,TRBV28,CASTRTADVGGYTF
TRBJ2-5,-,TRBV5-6,CASSLAPGGETQYF
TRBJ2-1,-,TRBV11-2,CASSLAAESSYNEQFF
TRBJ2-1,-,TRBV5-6,CASSAVTSALNEQFF
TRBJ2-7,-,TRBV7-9,CASTEGLAGVIPHEQYF
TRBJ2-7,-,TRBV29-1,CSVPGTYASEQYF
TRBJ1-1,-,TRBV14,CASSWGQPNTEAFF
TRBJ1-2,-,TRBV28,CASSLDRGLDYTF
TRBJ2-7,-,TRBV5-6,CASSPGGLEQYF
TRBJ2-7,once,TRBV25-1,CASRYDYPSSYEQYF
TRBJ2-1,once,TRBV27,CASSFKGNEQFF
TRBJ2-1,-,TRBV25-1,CASSEFGTGGNEQFF
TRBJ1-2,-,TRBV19,CASSLRDIGNYGYTF
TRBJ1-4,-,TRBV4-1,CASSQGAGGAANEKLFF
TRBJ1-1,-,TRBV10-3,CAISELTGKYEAFF
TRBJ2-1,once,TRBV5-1,CASSLKWDDQFF
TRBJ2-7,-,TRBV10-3,CAISETSGSYEQYF
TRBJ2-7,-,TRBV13,CASSPGTSDYEQYF
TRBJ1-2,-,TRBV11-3,CASPPEDMGDYGYTF
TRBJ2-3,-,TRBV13,CASSTYGTDTQYF
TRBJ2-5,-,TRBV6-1,CAGAAGEREWETQYF
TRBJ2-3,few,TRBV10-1,CASSANPGDTQYF
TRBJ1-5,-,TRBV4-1,CASSPNSNQPQHF
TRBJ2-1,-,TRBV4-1,CASSQAVGTEQFF
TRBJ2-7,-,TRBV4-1,CASSQVLAGEYEQYF
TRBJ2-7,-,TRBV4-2,CASSYGTSGRAEAGEQYF
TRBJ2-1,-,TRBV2,CASSPIPDSYFRDEQFF
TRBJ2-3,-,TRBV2,CASSEPPTSIGPDTQYF
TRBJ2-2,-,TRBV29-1,CSVEDTGELFF
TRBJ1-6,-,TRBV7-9,CASSLGTVSPLHF
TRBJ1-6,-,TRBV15,CATSRGGQGESLHF
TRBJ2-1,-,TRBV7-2,CASSPTSNEQFF
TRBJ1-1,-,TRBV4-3,CASSQTLNTEAFF
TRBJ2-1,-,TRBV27,CASSGTGGDNEQFF
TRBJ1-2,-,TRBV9,CASSGTGTGGDGYTF
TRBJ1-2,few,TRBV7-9,CASSPQENYGYTF
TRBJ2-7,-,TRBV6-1,CASRGLGGHEQYF
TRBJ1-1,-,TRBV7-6,CASSLGGGEAFF
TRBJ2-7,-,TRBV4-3,CASSQEEGPTYEQYF
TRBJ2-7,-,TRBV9,CASSGYSSYEQYF
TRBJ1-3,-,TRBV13,CASSSDTYSGNTIYF
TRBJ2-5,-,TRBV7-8,CASSLVFAGGPQYQETQYF
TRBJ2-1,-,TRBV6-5,CASSSSHSINEQFF
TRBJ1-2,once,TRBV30,CAWSSITGNYGYTF
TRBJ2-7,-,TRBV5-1,CASSLDSGGFYEQYF